This T cell receptor (beta chain) was sequenced in a study of T-cell memory formation after mild COVID-19. Study at large: Clustering of TCRs was largely donor specific.

Germline V lookup: CDR1 LGHNA, CDR2 YSLEER. J gave up 7 bases and V 3 bases, and 5 bases lay outside the gene matches. This CDR3 is built from 15 residues. Regarding the study as a whole: Pre-infection memory harbored some responding clones, suggesting cross-reactive memory joined. Shrinking CD4+ clones were chiefly CM and EM; CD8+ ones were chiefly EMRA.

A word on this clonotype: Its target is unknown.

TCRdb recomputed calls from the 5' RACE reads with MiXCR, one row per CDR3 protein. The table lists fewer than 650,000 distinct CDR3 sequences, about a fifth of them singletons. What was sequenced was PBMCs or a T cell subset sorted from them (not recorded which). V gene TRBV4-3 combines with J gene TRBJ2-2; 10 nucleotides line up with TRBD2. The sequence came from an adult woman who had mild COVID-19 (a few samples of this study predate the infection). Cell type and time point are not known. Here the CDR3 reads CASSQRGLASGELFF. CDR3 coding DNA: TGCGCCAGCAGCCAGAGGGGACTAGCGAGCGGGGAGCTGTTTTTT.